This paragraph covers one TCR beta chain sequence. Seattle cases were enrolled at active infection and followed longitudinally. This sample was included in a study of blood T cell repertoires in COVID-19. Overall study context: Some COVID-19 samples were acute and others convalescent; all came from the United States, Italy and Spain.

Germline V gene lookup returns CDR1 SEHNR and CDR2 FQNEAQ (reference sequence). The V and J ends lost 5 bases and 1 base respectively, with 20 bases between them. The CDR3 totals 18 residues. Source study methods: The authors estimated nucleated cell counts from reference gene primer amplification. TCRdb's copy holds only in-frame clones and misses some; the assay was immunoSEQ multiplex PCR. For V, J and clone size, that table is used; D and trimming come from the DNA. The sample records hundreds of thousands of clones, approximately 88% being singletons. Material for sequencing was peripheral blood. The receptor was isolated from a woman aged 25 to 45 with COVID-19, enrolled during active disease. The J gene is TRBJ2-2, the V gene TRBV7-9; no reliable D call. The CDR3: CASSHVARLLGNTGELFF. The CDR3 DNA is TGTGCCAGCAGCCACGTCGCGAGGCTGTTGGGGAACACCGGGGAGCTGTTTTTT.